This T cell receptor (beta chain) comes out of a study of T cells in Graves' hyperthyroidism and ophthalmopathy. Germline values: CDR1 SGHVS, CDR2 FNYEAQ. The CDR3 is 21 residues long. J was trimmed by 0 bases and V by 1 base; bases with no gene match: 10. Disease duration under 2 months; hyperthyroidism patients were aged 18 to 65. There were TCR beta CDR3 regions amplified from RNA transcripts. The TCR CDR3 first-round RT-PCR relied on the HTBI primer set. TCRdb analysed the multiplex PCR reads with MiXCR anew, one entry per CDR3 protein. Found here are roughly 570,000 distinct CDR3 sequences, 15% to 19% of them singletons; the top ten hold roughly 7.3%. General study points: Most clonotypes that expanded in the thyroid above 0.001 also showed up in blood.

This clonotype occurred many times. Its antigen remains unknown. This receptor was taken from a woman aged 25 to 39 with Graves' hyperthyroidism. The sequenced material came from blood. This chain links TRBV7-6 with TRBJ2-1; 15 bases are a match to TRBD2. Written as DNA, the CDR3 is TGTGCCAGCAGCTTAGGAAGGGGACTAGCGGGAGGTCCCGTCTCCTACAATGAGCAGTTCTTC. Its translation: CASSLGRGLAGGPVSYNEQFF.